This T cell receptor (beta chain) was captured in a study of T cell responses to AZD1222 COVID-19 vaccine (dated by TCRdb to 2020 to 2022). General notes on the study: AZD1222 recipients whose second dose came at about 4 weeks and those whose second dose came at about 12 weeks were combined into one group, since spike-specific TCR depth and breadth did not differ between the two schedules. A total of 233 trial participants underwent TCR sequencing, of whom about 210 received two doses of AZD1222 and some 25 received two doses of the MenACWY control vaccine. Enrollment into the trials was organized by age into subgroups of 18-55, 56-69 and 70-plus years, and those subgroups contained approximately 150, 30 and 60 TCR-sequenced participants, respectively.

A remark on this clone: The antigen it binds to is not known. The sample holds no much larger clone one base away, and base qualities are not on file.

Study-wide conclusions, independent of this receptor: A significant rise in spike-specific TCR breadth and depth was observed after two AZD1222 doses relative to day 0 and relative to MenACWY recipients. Participants were mostly white British and included more females than males, and it was suggested by the authors that clonal diversity may have been underestimated. Only a handful of AZD1222 recipients were SARS-CoV-2 seropositive at baseline, limiting conclusions about previously exposed vaccinees. Reportedly, close to half of the unique spike-specific TCRs recognized epitopes lying outside the regions that are mutated in the B.1.351 and B.1.1.7 variants. Because no day 14 peak-response samples were available, the repertoires could be characterized only after the peak T cell response. The 56-69-year group was small, and its depth increase did not reach significance, likely because of low power. The vaccine-associated CD4 TCRs covered the entire spike protein, and the dominant responses fell in regions 160-218 and 743-854.

The CDR3 regions of human TCRbeta chains were analyzed by immunosequencing. The original pipeline was this. TCRs in the repertoires were compared against a reference library of SARS-CoV-2-specific TCRs that had been generated with the MIRA antigen-specificity platform. Breadth meant the fraction of unique TCRs that were SARS-CoV-2-associated, whereas depth meant the fraction of total T cells that were SARS-CoV-2-associated. Using the MIRA data, each spike-specific TCR was assigned both to the spike region to which the TCR was reactive and to a CD4 or CD8 class. Log10-transformed breadth and depth values were compared by one-way ANOVA with Sidak's multiple comparisons tests. The immuneACCESS repertoire file appears here via TCRdb, limited to in-frame rearrangements. These files lack a portion of the clones; in checked studies, under half of the deficit traces to unresolved V genes, and the cause of the others is not known. V, J and clone size were drawn from that table, and D and trimming were deduced from the DNA. Counted in this sample were fewer than 100,000 clones; 85% to 95% of them appeared once. 10% to 15% of the sample belongs to the ten largest clones.

From the cysteine through the phenylalanine, the CDR3 covers 15 amino acids. Only the CDR3 part of the read is kept: 45 bases, read in frame from the first base. Reading the germline V gene gives CDR1 SGDLS and CDR2 YYNGEE. The junction shows trimming of 1 base on V and 4 bases on J, plus 12 bases between the germline ends. The time point label corresponds to: baseline before first vaccination. Vaccinee samples were obtained from the UK trials COV001 and COV002, which included a single-blind randomized controlled phase 2/3 trial of AZD1222 (ChAdOx1 nCoV-19) in healthy adults. Trial participant PBMC samples were collected at day 0 and day 28 after the second dose for TCRbeta chain sequencing.

The V and J segments used are TRBV9 and TRBJ1-5, with an unclear D gene assignment. The receptor's source is an adult in good health. Sequenced material: peripheral blood, taken on day 0 of AZD1222 vaccination. The CDR3 amino acid sequence is: CASSVSPTENQPQHF. The sequence in DNA is TGTGCCAGCAGCGTATCCCCCACAGAGAATCAGCCCCAGCATTTT.